One T cell receptor (beta chain) is described in this entry. The antigen is undetermined. Sequenced by immunoSEQ multiplex PCR; TCRdb stores in-frame clones only, minus some. The sample consists of 90,000 or so clones, over 75% of them appearing once. Trimming took 6 bases from V and 6 from J; bases not matched to a gene: 6. The CDR3 contains 15 residues. CDR1 is MNHNY, CDR2 SVGAGI, per germline (reference sequence). Time point denoted: cycle 4 day 1 (C4D1), after more than five weeks of nivolumab. No patient escaped relapse after autologous stem cell transplantation, and brentuximab vedotin exposure varied. This specimen belongs to a study of PD-1 blockade in classical Hodgkin lymphoma. Study-level information: On a schedule of every 2 weeks, patients received nivolumab 3 mg/kg intravenously. Findings of the study overall: Newly diagnosed patients reportedly trailed healthy donors in baseline TCR diversity.

The receptor comes from a human donor with classical Hodgkin lymphoma. Sequences were derived from peripheral blood mononuclear cells (PBMCs), sampled before the fourth cycle of nivolumab. The V gene is TRBV6-6, the J gene TRBJ2-1; 12 bases line up with TRBD2. The CDR3 DNA sequence: TGTGCCAGCAGATTCGGACTAGCGGGAAGCAATGAGCAGTTCTTC. It translates to CASRFGLAGSNEQFF.